This entry lists 26 T cell receptor beta chains sequenced from one sample in a study of blood T cells in healthy people across ages. Next came a second PCR, run for 7 to 11 cycles, which used a sample-barcoded 5' primer along with a J-beta primer mix. TCRdb re-called the 5' RACE reads with MiXCR, one entry per CDR3 protein. The sample holds under 950,000 distinct CDR3 sequences, 20% to 25% seen once. Sequencing was carried out using blood. These receptors were collected from a man between 70 and 80 years old in good health.

This clonotype was recorded once. The rearrangement joins TRBV10-3 to TRBJ1-1; TRBD1 matches 7 bases. This CDR3 has 16 amino acids. The germline V gene has CDR1 ENHRY and CDR2 SYGVKD. Trimming removed 0 bases from V and 3 bases from J; junction bases left unmatched: 7. The CDR3 is CAISESQGLLYTEAFF. The CDR3 DNA follows: TGTGCCATCAGTGAGTCACAGGGGTTGTTGTACACTGAAGCTTTCTTT.

The chain is built from TRBV14 and TRBJ2-1; 7 nucleotides match TRBD1. This CDR3 has 16 residues. Per the germline V gene, CDR1 is SGHDN and CDR2 is FVKESK. Germline trimming cut 0 bases from V and 2 bases from J; bases unmatched to any gene: 4. CDR3 DNA sequence: TGTGCCAGCAGCCAAGATAGGGGGCTAGCCTACAATGAGCAGTTCTTC. Protein: CASSQDRGLAYNEQFF.

This clonotype was counted a few times. The chain uses TRBV21-1 and TRBJ1-2. TRBV21-1 is assigned pseudogene status. The CDR3 runs 15 residues. The CDR3 loop reads CASSPGRGGNYGYTF. The DNA of the CDR3 is TGTGCCAGCAGTCCTGGCCGGGGAGGGAACTATGGCTACACCTTC.

There are a few counts of this clonotype. The chain has TRBV7-9 and TRBJ2-1; 8 bases map to TRBD2. The CDR3 loop spans 13 amino acids. Germline CDR1 is SEHNR and CDR2 is FQNEAQ (reference sequence). V lost 10 bases and J lost 9; bases outside the gene matches: 11. The CDR3 coding sequence is TGTGCCACCACCGGGGGACTAGTGGGTGAGCAGTTCTTC. Translation gives CATTGGLVGEQFF.

A note on this clonotype: With a much larger clone just one base away, this may be a read error. CDR3 residues: CAWSRDLNRPQHF. In DNA, the CDR3 is TGTGCCTGGAGTAGGGACCTGAATCGGCCCCAGCATTTT. V and J are TRBV30 and TRBJ1-5, with a possible D match to TRBD1 (5 bases). CDR1 and CDR2 (germline): GTSNPN, SVGIG (reference sequence). This CDR3 comprises 13 residues.

This clonotype was found a few times. The chain employs TRBV7-2 and TRBJ2-1; D remains unclear. V gave up 0 bases and J gave up 13 bases, with 10 bases separating them. The CDR3 is 12 amino acids. Germline V gene data show CDR1 as SGHTA and CDR2 as FQGNSA. The CDR3 DNA sequence: TGTGCCAGCAGCTTAGCCTCACTGCCACAGTTCTTC. Its protein product is CASSLASLPQFF. Using reference TRBV7-2 and TRBJ2-1 for the parts outside the CDR3, the full variable domain is GAGVSQSPSNKVTEKGKDVELRCDPISGHTALYWYRQSLGQGLEFLIYFQGNSAPDKSGLPSDRFSAERTGGSVSTLTIQRTQQEDSAVYLCASSLASLPQFFGPGTRLTVL.

The genes are TRBV11-3 and TRBJ2-1; no clear D. Germline CDR1 is SGHNT and CDR2 is YENEEA. Trimming took off 1 base at V and 7 bases at J, with 11 bases between the two ends. The CDR3 covers 14 residues. Here the CDR3 reads CASSLGSVGNEQFF. As DNA, the CDR3 is TGTGCCAGCAGCTTAGGGTCGGTCGGAAATGAGCAGTTCTTC.

The V gene is TRBV11-2, the J gene TRBJ1-5; TRBD1 might be the D (5 bases). The CDR3 has 15 amino acids. V shed 1 base and J shed 6 bases, with 13 bases lying between them. In germline, CDR1 is SGHAT, CDR2 FQNNGV. CDR3 in DNA: TGTGCCAGCAGCTTAGGAGGGACTGGCAGTCAGCCCCAGCATTTT. The encoded protein is CASSLGGTGSQPQHF.

This clonotype occurred once. The V and J genes are TRBV25-1 and TRBJ2-1; no reliable D call. The V end lost 2 bases, the J end lost 4 bases, and 6 bases lay between the germline ends. Germline V CDR1 and CDR2: MGHDK, SYGVNS. The CDR3 covers 13 residues. CDR3 in amino acids: CASSEPIYNEQFF. The DNA for the CDR3 is TGTGCCAGCAGTGAACCTATATACAATGAGCAGTTCTTC.

The gene calls are TRBV5-1 and TRBJ2-3; D possibly uses TRBD1 or TRBD2 (5 bases each). V was trimmed by 3 bases and J by 6 bases, leaving 17 bases between them. The CDR3 sequence is 15 residues long. CDR1 is SGHRS and CDR2 is YFSETQ in the germline V gene. The CDR3 loop is CASSSRVGPVDTQYF. The CDR3 coding sequence is TGCGCCAGCAGCTCAAGAGTGGGACCGGTGGATACGCAGTATTTT.

This clonotype came up a few times. The V gene is TRBV29-1, the J gene TRBJ1-5; 9 bases fit TRBD1. V was clipped by 4 bases and J by 9 bases; unmatched bases: 4. CDR1 and CDR2 from the germline V gene are SQVTM and ANQGSEA. This CDR3 is 12 amino acids long. CDR3 nucleotide sequence: TGCAGCGTTGGGACAGGGGCTTCGCCCCAGCATTTT. This gives the protein CSVGTGASPQHF. Based on the CDR3 plus reference TRBV29-1 and TRBJ1-5, the full variable domain is SAVISQKPSRDICQRGTSLTIQCQVDSQVTMMFWYRQQPGQSLTLIATANQGSEATYESGFVIDKFPISRPNLTFSTLTVSNMSPEDSSIYLCSVGTGASPQHFGDGTRLSIL.

The chain links TRBV29-1 to TRBJ1-2, with D unresolved. The CDR3 covers 11 residues. Trimming removed 3 bases at V and 7 bases at J, with 9 bases between. Germline CDR1 is SQVTM and CDR2 is ANQGSEA. The CDR3 region is CSVEWGSGYTF. For the CDR3, the DNA is TGCAGCGTTGAGTGGGGAAGTGGCTACACCTTC.

This sequence joins TRBV19 and TRBJ2-1; 7 bases map to TRBD2. Germline V gives CDR1 LNHDA, CDR2 SQIVND (reference sequence). The CDR3 sequence is 15 residues long. With 3 bases clipped from V and 0 bases from J, the junction kept 2 bases outside the gene matches. The CDR3 reads CASSIRGSSYNEQFF. The CDR3 DNA is TGTGCCAGTAGTATTCGCGGGAGCTCCTACAATGAGCAGTTCTTC. Full variable domain (rest looked up from reference TRBV19 and TRBJ2-1): DGGITQSPKYLFRKEGQNVTLSCEQNLNHDAMYWYRQDPGQGLRLIYYSQIVNDFQKGDIAEGYSVSREKKESFPLTVTSAQKNPTAFYLCASSIRGSSYNEQFFGPGTRLTVL.

The V call is TRBV6-2 or TRBV6-3, the J call TRBJ1-4; D not resolved. Germline CDR1 MNHEY, CDR2 SVGEGT. This CDR3 spans 14 amino acids. Trimming took 3 bases from V and 6 from J, leaving 11 bases between them. CDR3 DNA sequence: TGTGCCAGCAGTTATCCGGACCCAGATGAAAAACTGTTTTTT. Its translation: CASSYPDPDEKLFF.

The V call is TRBV4-1, the J call TRBJ2-3, with 8 bases fitting TRBD2. The CDR3 extends over 16 amino acids. Germline lookup yields CDR1 MGHRA and CDR2 YSYEKL. V dropped 5 bases and J dropped 6; count of bases not matched to a gene: 13. The CDR3 here is CASSESRTSTGDTQYF. The DNA for the CDR3 is TGCGCCAGCAGCGAATCGCGGACTAGCACAGGTGATACGCAGTATTTT.

This clonotype was counted between two and nine times. This chain uses TRBV15 with TRBJ2-1, with 11 bases matching TRBD2. V shed 3 bases and J 4 bases; nucleotides not matched to a gene: 2. CDR1 LNHNV and CDR2 YYDKDF come from the germline V gene (reference sequence). The CDR3 has 15 amino acids. In nucleotides, the CDR3 is TGTGCCACCAGCAGTGCTAGCGGGAGGTACAATGAGCAGTTCTTC. It codes for CATSSASGRYNEQFF.

The V gene is TRBV4-1, the J gene TRBJ2-7; 7 bases are a match to TRBD2. J was trimmed by 3 bases and V by 4 bases; bases with no gene match: 9. Germline-derived CDR1 and CDR2 are MGHRA and YSYEKL. The CDR3 runs 15 residues. CDR3 sequence (DNA): TGCGCCAGCAGCCTAGAGAGCGGGACCTACTACGAGCAGTACTTC. It codes for CASSLESGTYYEQYF.

A few counts support this clonotype. The V gene is TRBV21-1, the J gene TRBJ2-1; the table's D call, TRBD1, has no DNA check behind it. TRBV21-1 is a pseudogene segment. This CDR3 is 16 amino acids long. Here the CDR3 DNA reads TGTGCCAGCAGACGGGCTGGGCGTCCCTTCTACAATGAGCAGTTCTTC. Translated: CASRRAGRPFYNEQFF.

The chain is built from TRBV7-9 and TRBJ2-5, with 13 positions matching TRBD2. The germline CDR1 and CDR2 sequences are SEHNR and FQNEAQ (reference sequence). The length of the CDR3 is 15 residues. J lost 2 bases, V lost 5 bases, and 2 bases had no gene match. The CDR3: CASSPTSGGQETQYF. Written as DNA, the CDR3 is TGTGCCAGCAGCCCGACTAGCGGGGGGCAAGAGACCCAGTACTTC. The whole variable domain, remainder taken from reference TRBV7-9 and TRBJ2-5, is DTGVSQNPRHKITKRGQNVTFRCDPISEHNRLYWYRQTLGQGPEFLTYFQNEAQLEKSRLLSDRFSAERPKGSFSTLEIQRTEQGDSAMYLCASSPTSGGQETQYFGPGTRLLVL.

This clonotype appeared a few times. The rearrangement uses TRBV18 and TRBJ2-1; no definite D call. The V end lost 1 base, the J end lost 5 bases, and 9 bases lay between the germline ends. The CDR3 runs to 14 residues. Germline V gene sequence: CDR1 KGHSH, CDR2 LQKENI. CDR3 nucleotide sequence: TGTGCCAGCTCACCACAGGCGCCTGACAATGAGCAGTTCTTC. This codes for CASSPQAPDNEQFF.

CDR3 protein: CASSLAREPQHF. Here the CDR3 DNA reads TGTGCCAGCAGCTTGGCCCGCGAGCCCCAGCATTTT. The chain uses TRBV5-8 and TRBJ1-5; D not certain. The CDR3 is 12 residues long. Trimming removed 0 bases at V and 8 bases at J, with 6 bases between. Germline values: CDR1 SGHTS, CDR2 YDEGEE.

The genes are TRBV28 and TRBJ2-2; D not resolved. V was cut by 6 bases and J by 6 bases, with 8 bases left in between. Looked up from germline, CDR1 is MDHEN and CDR2 is SYDVKM. The CDR3 has 12 amino acids. CDR3 residues: CASSPRPGELFF. The CDR3 DNA is TGTGCCAGCAGCCCACGTCCCGGGGAGCTGTTTTTT.

About this clonotype itself: A much larger clone sits a single nucleotide away, making a read error possible. This likely comes from a read error, as the CDR3 has no conserved phenylalanine or tryptophan at its end. The gene calls are TRBV3-1 and TRBJ2-1; D is unclear. Germline V gene sequence: CDR1 LGHDT, CDR2 YNNKEL (reference sequence). The V end was cut by 0 bases, the J end by 0 bases, with 3 bases between. CDR3 size: 14 residues. For the CDR3, the DNA is TGTGCCAGCAGCCAAGACAGCTCCTACAATGAGCAGTTCCTC. Translating gives CASSQDSSYNEQFL.

The table lists this clonotype with many counts. The rearrangement links TRBV20-1 to TRBJ2-3; 14 bases map to TRBD2. The V segment lost 0 bases and the J segment 5 bases; nucleotides outside the gene matches: 4. There are 16 residues in the CDR3. Per germline, CDR1 DFQATT and CDR2 SNEGSKA (reference sequence). CDR3 DNA sequence: TGCAGTGCTAGAGATCTCGGGACTAGCGGGAGAGATACGCAGTATTTT. Its translation is CSARDLGTSGRDTQYF.

The J gene is TRBJ1-6, the V gene TRBV12-3 or TRBV12-4, with a tentative D call TRBD1 (5 bases). V was clipped by 6 bases and J by 4 bases, with 13 bases between them. The CDR3 consists of 15 residues. The CDR3 region has the DNA TGTGCCAGCAGCCGCCGGGACGGATATAATTCACCCCTCCACTTT. Its protein is CASSRRDGYNSPLHF.

The sample holds a few counts of this clonotype. Relative to the germline gene, one junction end is altered; a read error may explain this. The chain links TRBV30 to TRBJ2-1; a possible D gene is TRBD2 (5 bases). The CDR3 is made up of 13 amino acids. Per germline, CDR1 GTSNPN and CDR2 SVGIG (reference sequence). CDR3 protein: CTWTGVSHNEQFF. The CDR3 coding sequence is TGTACCTGGACTGGGGTGTCCCACAATGAGCAGTTCTTC. Together with reference TRBV30 and TRBJ2-1, the CDR3 gives the full variable domain: SQTIHQWPATLVQPVGSPLSLECTVEGTSNPNLYWYRQAAGRGLQLLFYSVGIGQISSEVPQNLSASRPQDRQFILSSKKLLLSDSGFYLCTWTGVSHNEQFFGPGTRLTVL.